The next 6 T cell receptor beta chains were all read from a single sample in a study of T cell responses to AZD1222 COVID-19 vaccine. Produced via immunoSEQ multiplex PCR; TCRdb's table is partial and in-frame only. The profile shows tens of thousands of clones, around 90% of them singletons. The source material was peripheral blood, sampled on day 0 of AZD1222 vaccination. The receptors originated from an adult in good health.

The chain employs TRBV6-2 or TRBV6-3 and TRBJ1-1; D is undetermined. From germline, CDR1 is MNHEY and CDR2 SVGEGT. The CDR3 sequence is 15 residues long. The germline V and J ends were trimmed by 0 bases and 3 bases, with 11 bases remaining between them. This chain's CDR3 is CASSYSRTLDTEAFF. Here the CDR3 DNA reads TGTGCCAGCAGTTACTCTAGAACATTGGACACTGAAGCTTTCTTT.

The chain has TRBV7-9 and TRBJ2-3; D perhaps matches TRBD2 (5 bases). Germline V lookup: CDR1 SEHNR, CDR2 FQNEAQ (reference sequence). V gave up 7 bases and J gave up 3 bases, with 5 bases separating them. There are 11 residues in the CDR3. CDR3 nucleotides: TGTGCCAGCACGGGGACAGATACGCAGTATTTT. Protein: CASTGTDTQYF.

The rearrangement joins TRBV6-5 to TRBJ2-7, with 13 bases fitting TRBD2. J gave up 11 bases and V 5 bases, and 12 bases lay outside the gene matches. Per germline, CDR1 MNHEY and CDR2 SVGAGI. CDR3 length: 15 amino acids. The CDR3 sequence is CASSLRGTSGVYEYF. CDR3 nucleotide sequence: TGTGCCAGCAGTCTGCGAGGGACTAGCGGGGTTTACGAGTACTTC.

This rearrangement joins TRBV28 to TRBJ2-2; D ambiguous. Per the germline V gene, CDR1 is MDHEN and CDR2 is SYDVKM. CDR3 length: 12 residues. The V end was cut by 5 bases, the J end by 8 bases, with 9 bases between. In DNA, the CDR3 is TGTGCCAGCAGTCCTTTCAGTGGGGAGCTGTTTTTT. Protein product: CASSPFSGELFF.

This chain joins TRBV27 and TRBJ1-2; D might be TRBD1 (6 bases). Deletions cut 4 bases from V and 4 bases from J, with 16 bases between. Germline CDR1 reads MNHEY; CDR2 reads SMNVEV (reference sequence). CDR3 length equals 15 residues. The CDR3 sequence: CASSSGLAGVYGYTF. The CDR3 coding sequence is TGTGCCAGCAGTTCAGGGTTGGCAGGGGTCTATGGCTACACCTTC.

The V call is TRBV6-5, the J call TRBJ1-5; no definite D call. V lost 6 bases and J lost 0, with 12 bases in between. This CDR3 has 15 residues. Per germline, CDR1 MNHEY and CDR2 SVGAGI. The CDR3 here is CASSHPDASNQPQHF. The CDR3 DNA sequence: TGTGCCAGCAGCCACCCGGACGCTAGCAATCAGCCCCAGCATTTT.